The 23 T cell receptor beta chains in this list originate from one sample, sequenced in a study of blood T cell repertoires in COVID-19. Some clones are missing from TCRdb's copy, which holds only in-frame ones; the method was immunoSEQ multiplex PCR. This table has 95,000 to 110,000 clones, around four fifths appearing once. The sequenced material came from peripheral blood. The receptors were gathered from a man in his 60s with acute or convalescent COVID-19.

This rearrangement joins TRBV19 to TRBJ1-1; D ambiguous. Germline assignment: CDR1 LNHDA and CDR2 SQIVND (reference sequence). The CDR3 is 14 residues long. Trimming removed 4 bases from V and 5 bases from J, with 14 bases in between. CDR3 sequence (DNA): TGTGCCAGTAGTAGCGGGAGGGAGAGGACTGAAGCTTTCTTT. Translating gives CASSSGRERTEAFF.

The table lists this clone with a few counts. The genes are TRBV25-1 and TRBJ2-4; tentative D call: TRBD2 (6 bases). The V and J ends lost 1 base and 0 bases respectively, with 7 bases between them. CDR1 MGHDK and CDR2 SYGVNS come from the germline V gene. This CDR3 is 15 amino acids long. The CDR3 loop is CASSEFGGAKNIQYF. The CDR3 DNA reads as TGTGCCAGCAGTGAATTCGGGGGAGCCAAAAACATTCAGTACTTC.

The rearrangement uses TRBV4-2 and TRBJ2-1, with 8 bases lining up with TRBD2. The CDR3 contains 14 residues. CDR1 and CDR2 (germline): LGHNA, YNFKEQ. V lost 1 base to trimming and J lost 7 bases; unmatched junction nucleotides: 3. Written as DNA, the CDR3 is TGTGCCAGCAGCCAAGCGGGGGGGGTAAATGAGCAGTTCTTC. Its translation: CASSQAGGVNEQFF.

This chain connects TRBV6-2 or TRBV6-3 to TRBJ1-2; 8 bases fit TRBD1. The V gene's germline CDR1 is MNHEY and CDR2 SVGEGT. With V trimmed by 7 bases and J by 5 bases, 15 bases remained unmatched. The CDR3 sequence is 16 residues long. The CDR3 reads CASNPQGDLMHYGYTF. The CDR3 DNA sequence: TGTGCCAGCAACCCACAGGGGGATTTGATGCATTATGGCTACACCTTC.

The chain has TRBV5-8 and TRBJ1-6; D is ambiguous. Deletions cut 1 base from V and 8 bases from J, with 19 bases between. Germline CDR1 is SGHTS and CDR2 is YDEGEE. The CDR3 is 17 residues long. Written as DNA, the CDR3 is TGTGCCAGCAGCTTGCGTGCGACCTCGGGATGGGATTCACCCCTCCACTTT. It is translated as CASSLRATSGWDSPLHF.

The chain links TRBV30 to TRBJ2-3; TRBD2 agrees at 7 bases. The CDR3 runs 12 residues. The germline V gene has CDR1 GTSNPN and CDR2 SVGIG (reference sequence). V was pared by 4 bases and J by 8 bases, with 6 bases of the junction left unmatched. Written as DNA, the CDR3 is TGTGCCTGGAAAGAGCGGGGACCTACGCAGTATTTT. Protein product: CAWKERGPTQYF.

V gene TRBV18 combines with J gene TRBJ2-3; maybe TRBD2 (6 bases). The V end lost 3 bases, the J end lost 4 bases, and 17 bases lay between the germline ends. CDR1 and CDR2 from the germline V gene are KGHSH and LQKENI. This CDR3 has 16 residues. The CDR3 spells CASSPFTEGTADTQYF. The CDR3 nucleotides read TGTGCCAGCTCACCTTTCACGGAGGGGACGGCAGATACGCAGTATTTT.

V and J are TRBV7-2 and TRBJ2-3, with 8 positions matching TRBD2. This CDR3 spans 14 amino acids. The germline gives CDR1 SGHTA, CDR2 FQGNSA. The V gene end was trimmed by 5 bases and the J gene end by 3 bases; junction bases not matched to a gene: 4. The CDR3 here is CASSRSGSTDTQYF. CDR3 bases: TGTGCCAGCAGCCGCAGCGGGAGTACAGATACGCAGTATTTT. The entire variable domain, with the rest obtained from reference TRBV7-2 and TRBJ2-3, is as follows: GAGVSQSPSNKVTEKGKDVELRCDPISGHTALYWYRQSLGQGLEFLIYFQGNSAPDKSGLPSDRFSAERTGGSVSTLTIQRTQQEDSAVYLCASSRSGSTDTQYFGPGTRLTVL.

In its sample, this clone was seen a few times. The CDR3 bases are TGTGCCAGCAGTTTGCGGGGACTTAGCAATCAGCCCCAGCATTTT. This sequence encodes CASSLRGLSNQPQHF. This chain connects TRBV28 to TRBJ1-5, with TRBD1 as a possible D gene (5 bases). The germline gives CDR1 MDHEN, CDR2 SYDVKM. The V gene lost 3 bases and the J gene lost 0 bases, with 9 bases spanning the gap. The CDR3 spans 15 residues.

This clone was picked up one time. The gene calls are TRBV29-1 and TRBJ2-1, with D unresolved. The germline V gene encodes CDR1 SQVTM and CDR2 ANQGSEA. The CDR3 runs to 10 residues. Trimming cost V 5 bases and J 15 bases, with 14 bases left between them. CDR3 protein: CSVCTVRLFF. The CDR3 region has the DNA TGCAGCGTTTGTACAGTCCGCCTGTTCTTC.

This chain uses TRBV6-5 with TRBJ1-2, with TRBD1 matching over 8 bases. Germline loops: CDR1 MNHEY, CDR2 SVGAGI. This CDR3 region has 13 residues. Trimming took 6 bases from V and 4 from J; bases not matched to a gene: 4. Here the CDR3 DNA reads TGTGCCAGCAGCCGACAGGGGACCTATGGCTACACCTTC. Translation: CASSRQGTYGYTF.

The V gene is TRBV6-5, the J gene TRBJ1-1; TRBD1 agrees at 10 bases. With 6 bases clipped from V and 5 bases from J, the junction kept 3 bases outside the gene matches. The CDR3 spans 13 residues. The germline V gene encodes CDR1 MNHEY and CDR2 SVGAGI. The CDR3 protein is CASRGQGKTEAFF. Here the CDR3 DNA reads TGTGCCAGCAGGGGACAGGGGAAGACTGAAGCTTTCTTT.

The CDR3, as DNA: TGTGCCAGCAGTTACGGAGGGCGGGGTTACTACGAGCAGTACTTC. Translating it yields CASSYGGRGYYEQYF. The chain has TRBV6-5 and TRBJ2-7; possible D gene TRBD2, 6 bases. V lost 2 bases and J lost 3, with 14 bases in between. The length of the CDR3 is 15 residues. Germline V gene data show CDR1 as MNHEY and CDR2 as SVGAGI.

V gene TRBV6-5 combines with J gene TRBJ1-2; 7 bases line up with TRBD1. The CDR3 length is 13 residues. Germline trimming cut 6 bases from V and 6 bases from J; bases unmatched to any gene: 7. CDR1 is MNHEY, CDR2 SVGAGI, per germline. The CDR3 loop is CASRTGTVNGYTF. The CDR3 coding sequence is TGTGCCAGCAGGACCGGGACAGTGAATGGCTACACCTTC.

This clone was observed a few times. The rearrangement links TRBV6-5 to TRBJ1-6; maybe TRBD1 (6 bases). V was cut by 5 bases and J by 8 bases, with 13 bases left in between. Looked up from germline, CDR1 is MNHEY and CDR2 is SVGAGI. The CDR3 is 14 amino acids. The CDR3 loop is CASSTGQLDSPLHF. The CDR3 bases are TGTGCCAGCAGTACGGGACAACTGGATTCACCCCTCCACTTT.

The chain combines TRBV19 with TRBJ2-2; possible D gene TRBD1, 6 bases. CDR3 length equals 14 residues. CDR1 LNHDA and CDR2 SQIVND come from the germline V gene (reference sequence). Deletions cut 6 bases from V and 4 bases from J, with 12 bases between. CDR3 sequence reads: CASSPRGGTGELFF. Written as DNA, the CDR3 is TGTGCCAGTAGCCCCAGGGGTGGCACCGGGGAGCTGTTTTTT.

This CDR3 is CASTPGQGYNEQFF. Written as DNA, the CDR3 is TGCGCCAGCACCCCCGGACAGGGGTACAATGAGCAGTTCTTC. The chain carries TRBV5-1 and TRBJ2-1, with 9 bases that match TRBD1. V lost 6 bases, J lost 4 bases, and 5 bases stayed unmatched. The CDR3 extends over 14 amino acids. The germline CDR1 and CDR2 sequences are SGHRS and YFSETQ.

The chain links TRBV11-1 to TRBJ2-1; possibly TRBD1 for D (6 bases). This CDR3 has 13 residues. Trimming stripped 1 base from V and 7 bases from J, with 8 bases between. Germline-derived CDR1 and CDR2 are SGHAT and FQDESV (reference sequence). The DNA of the CDR3 is TGTGCCAGCAGCTTAGACAGGGTTAATGAGCAGTTCTTC. It translates to CASSLDRVNEQFF.

V is TRBV3-1 (or the pseudogene TRBV3-2) and J is TRBJ2-5; TRBD1 might be the D (7 bases). CDR1 and CDR2 from the germline V gene are LGHDT and YNNKEL (reference sequence). This CDR3 region has 18 residues. V dropped 5 bases and J dropped 2 bases, with 24 bases sitting between them. The CDR3 sequence: CASSAAFKLRGAQETQYF. CDR3 sequence (DNA): TGTGCCAGCAGCGCTGCATTTAAACTCAGGGGGGCTCAAGAGACCCAGTACTTC.

V is TRBV10-1 and J is TRBJ2-7; TRBD2 aligns across 7 bases. The V and J ends lost 4 bases and 2 bases, in that order; junction bases with no gene match: 5. The CDR3 contains 14 residues. In germline, CDR1 is WNHNN, CDR2 SYGVQD (reference sequence). The CDR3 reads CASSAASGTYEQYF. CDR3 bases: TGCGCCAGCAGTGCGGCTAGCGGTACCTACGAGCAGTACTTC.

The chain employs TRBV11-2 and TRBJ1-6, with TRBD1 matching 8 bases. Germline V gene sequence: CDR1 SGHAT, CDR2 FQNNGV. V gave up 6 bases and J gave up 10 bases; unmatched junction bases: 8. CDR3 length: 14 amino acids. The DNA of the CDR3 is TGTGCCAGCAGAAAGCAGGGGGCAGGGTCACCCCTCCACTTT. Translation gives CASRKQGAGSPLHF. Combining the CDR3 with reference TRBV11-2 and TRBJ1-6 gives the whole variable domain EAGVAQSPRYKIIEKRQSVAFWCNPISGHATLYWYQQILGQGPKLLIQFQNNGVVDDSQLPKDRFSAERLKGVDSTLKIQPAKLEDSAVYLCASRKQGAGSPLHFGNGTRLTVT.

The chain links TRBV7-9 to TRBJ1-2, with 8 bases that match TRBD1. The CDR3 has 15 amino acids. The junction had 5 bases not matched to a gene; V was cut back by 5 bases and J by 0 bases. Germline CDR1 is SEHNR and CDR2 is FQNEAQ (reference sequence). The CDR3 region is CASSAWDRPNYGYTF. The CDR3 DNA sequence: TGTGCCAGCAGCGCCTGGGACAGGCCTAACTATGGCTACACCTTC.

This chain joins TRBV27 and TRBJ1-1; 8 nucleotides agree with TRBD1. The CDR3 is 16 amino acids. Germline CDR1 is MNHEY and CDR2 is SMNVEV (reference sequence). The J segment lost 4 bases and the V segment lost 4 bases, leaving 11 bases of the junction unmatched. The CDR3 region has the DNA TGTGCCAGCAGTTCCATTATCGCCAGGGGGCTCACTGAAGCTTTCTTT. Its translation is CASSSIIARGLTEAFF.